The clone carrying this T cell receptor beta chain appeared a single time. Its antigen is unidentified. This specimen belongs to a study of OX40 agonist ivuxolimab in advanced cancers. Study information: Patients were under 90% male with ages roughly 20 to 90, mean 60.

Study-level results: Expanded peripheral T-cell antigen specificity went undetermined. At doses 0.1 to 3.0 mg/kg, CD4+ and CD8+ clones expanded. Normalized T-cell clonal expansion was also low in a subset of nonresponders.

The J segment lost 3 bases and the V segment lost 5 bases, leaving 10 bases of the junction unmatched. This CDR3 has 16 amino acids. Germline loops: CDR1 SGHTA, CDR2 FQGNSA. The data were produced by immunoSEQ multiplex PCR, yet TCRdb's version contains in-frame clones alone and is incomplete. Found here are 99,000 or so clones, over 75% of them singletons; the top ten hold approximately 0.32%. This TCR was sampled from an adult with an advanced solid tumor such as melanoma, head and neck, liver or kidney cancer. The gene calls are TRBV7-2 and TRBJ2-1; the match to TRBD2 covers 7 bases. The sample here was CD4+ or CD8+ T cells sorted from blood, taken in a trial of the OX40 agonist ivuxolimab. CDR3 sequence: CASSPRGGRYYNEQFF. As DNA, the CDR3 is TGTGCCAGCAGCCCCCGCGGCGGGAGATACTACAATGAGCAGTTCTTC.